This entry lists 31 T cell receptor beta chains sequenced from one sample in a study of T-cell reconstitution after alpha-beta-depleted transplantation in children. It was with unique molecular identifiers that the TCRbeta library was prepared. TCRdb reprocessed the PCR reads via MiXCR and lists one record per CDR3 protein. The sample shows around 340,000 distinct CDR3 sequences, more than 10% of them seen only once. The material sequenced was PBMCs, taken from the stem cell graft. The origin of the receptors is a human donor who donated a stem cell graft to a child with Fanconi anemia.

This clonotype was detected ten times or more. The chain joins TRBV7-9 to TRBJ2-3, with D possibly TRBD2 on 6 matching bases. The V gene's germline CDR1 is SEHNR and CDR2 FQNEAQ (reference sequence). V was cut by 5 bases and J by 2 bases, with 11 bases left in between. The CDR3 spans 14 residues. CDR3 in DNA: TGTGCCAGCAGCCCTCGGGGGTTCACAGATACGCAGTATTTT. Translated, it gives CASSPRGFTDTQYF. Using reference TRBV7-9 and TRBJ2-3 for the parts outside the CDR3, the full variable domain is DTGVSQNPRHKITKRGQNVTFRCDPISEHNRLYWYRQTLGQGPEFLTYFQNEAQLEKSRLLSDRFSAERPKGSFSTLEIQRTEQGDSAMYLCASSPRGFTDTQYFGPGTRLTVL.

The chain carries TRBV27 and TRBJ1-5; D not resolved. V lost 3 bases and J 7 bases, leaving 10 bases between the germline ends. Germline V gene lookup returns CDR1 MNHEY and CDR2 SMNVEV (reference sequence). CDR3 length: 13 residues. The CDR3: CASSFGYAQPQHF. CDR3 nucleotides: TGTGCCAGCAGTTTTGGCTACGCGCAGCCCCAGCATTTT.

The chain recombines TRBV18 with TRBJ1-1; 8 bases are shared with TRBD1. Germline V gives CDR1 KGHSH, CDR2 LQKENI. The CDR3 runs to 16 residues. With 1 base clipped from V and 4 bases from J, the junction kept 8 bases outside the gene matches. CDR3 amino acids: CASSPQGSGGLTEAFF. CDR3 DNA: TGTGCCAGCTCACCACAGGGCTCAGGGGGCCTCACTGAAGCTTTCTTT.

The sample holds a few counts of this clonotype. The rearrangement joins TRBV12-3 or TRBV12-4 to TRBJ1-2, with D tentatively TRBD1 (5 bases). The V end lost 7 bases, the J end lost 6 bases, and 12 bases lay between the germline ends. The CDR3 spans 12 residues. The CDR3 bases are TGTGCCAGCAAGGGGTCTGTCAATGGCTACACCTTC. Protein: CASKGSVNGYTF.

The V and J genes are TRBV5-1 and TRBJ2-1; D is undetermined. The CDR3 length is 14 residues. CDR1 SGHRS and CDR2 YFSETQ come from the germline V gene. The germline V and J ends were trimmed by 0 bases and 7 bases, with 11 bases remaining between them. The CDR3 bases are TGCGCCAGCAGCTTGGACTCCGTGGTAAATGAGCAGTTCTTC. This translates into CASSLDSVVNEQFF.

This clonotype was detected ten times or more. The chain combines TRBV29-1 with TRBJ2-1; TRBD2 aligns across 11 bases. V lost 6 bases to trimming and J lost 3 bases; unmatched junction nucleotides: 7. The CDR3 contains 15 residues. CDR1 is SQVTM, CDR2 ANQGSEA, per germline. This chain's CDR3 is CSVATSGGVYNEQFF. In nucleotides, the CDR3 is TGCAGCGTAGCCACTAGCGGGGGAGTCTACAATGAGCAGTTCTTC.

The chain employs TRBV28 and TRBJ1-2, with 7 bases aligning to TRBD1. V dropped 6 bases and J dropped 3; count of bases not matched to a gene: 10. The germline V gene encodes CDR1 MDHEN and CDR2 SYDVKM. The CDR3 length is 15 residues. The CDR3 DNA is TGTGCCAGCAGCCGCGGACAGGTTGTGGACTATGGCTACACCTTC. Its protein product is CASSRGQVVDYGYTF.

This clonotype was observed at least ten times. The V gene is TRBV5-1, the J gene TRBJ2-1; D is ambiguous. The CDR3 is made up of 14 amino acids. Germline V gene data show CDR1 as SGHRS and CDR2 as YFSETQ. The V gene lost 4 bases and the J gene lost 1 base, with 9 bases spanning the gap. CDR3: CASSRDGSYNEQFF. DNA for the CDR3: TGCGCCAGCAGCAGGGATGGATCCTACAATGAGCAGTTCTTC.

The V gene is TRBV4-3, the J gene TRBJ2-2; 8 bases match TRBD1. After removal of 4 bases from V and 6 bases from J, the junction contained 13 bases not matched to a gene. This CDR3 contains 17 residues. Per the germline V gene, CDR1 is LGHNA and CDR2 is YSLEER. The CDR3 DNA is TGCGCCAGCAGCCGCGAAATTCAGGGGGCGCGGTCCGGGGAGCTGTTTTTT. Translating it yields CASSREIQGARSGELFF.

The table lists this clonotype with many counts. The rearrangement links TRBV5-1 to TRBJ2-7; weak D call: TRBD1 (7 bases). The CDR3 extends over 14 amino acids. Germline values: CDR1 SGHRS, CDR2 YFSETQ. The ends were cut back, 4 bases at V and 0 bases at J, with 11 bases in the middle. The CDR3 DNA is TGCGCCAGCAGCCCAGGGGGGAGCTCCTACGAGCAGTACTTC. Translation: CASSPGGSSYEQYF.

The CDR3 DNA reads TGTGCCACCCTCTCCGGGGTTGGCAATCAGCCCCAGCATTTT. It yields the protein CATLSGVGNQPQHF. The chain links TRBV28 to TRBJ1-5; D remains ambiguous. V lost 10 bases and J lost 2, with 15 bases in between. In germline, CDR1 is MDHEN, CDR2 SYDVKM. CDR3 size: 14 residues.

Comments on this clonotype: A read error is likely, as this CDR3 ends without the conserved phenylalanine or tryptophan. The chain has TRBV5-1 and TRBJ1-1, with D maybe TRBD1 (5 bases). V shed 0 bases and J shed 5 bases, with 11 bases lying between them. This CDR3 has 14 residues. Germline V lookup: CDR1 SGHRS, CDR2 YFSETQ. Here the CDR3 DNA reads TGCGCCAGCAGCTTGGCCGGGACGGGGACTGAAGCTTTCTGT. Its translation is CASSLAGTGTEAFC.

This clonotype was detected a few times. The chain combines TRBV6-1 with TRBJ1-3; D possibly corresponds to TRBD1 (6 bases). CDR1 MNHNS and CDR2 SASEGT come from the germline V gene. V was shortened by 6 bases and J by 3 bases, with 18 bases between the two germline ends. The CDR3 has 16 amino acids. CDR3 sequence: CASSDTPGQIGNTIYF. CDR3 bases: TGTGCCAGCAGCGATACCCCGGGACAAATTGGAAACACCATATATTTT.

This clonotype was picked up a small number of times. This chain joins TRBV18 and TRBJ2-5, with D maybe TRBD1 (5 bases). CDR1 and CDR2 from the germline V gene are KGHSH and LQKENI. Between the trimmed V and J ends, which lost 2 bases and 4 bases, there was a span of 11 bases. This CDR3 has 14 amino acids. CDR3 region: CASSPIRATETQYF. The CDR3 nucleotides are TGTGCCAGCTCACCAATCAGGGCGACAGAGACCCAGTACTTC.

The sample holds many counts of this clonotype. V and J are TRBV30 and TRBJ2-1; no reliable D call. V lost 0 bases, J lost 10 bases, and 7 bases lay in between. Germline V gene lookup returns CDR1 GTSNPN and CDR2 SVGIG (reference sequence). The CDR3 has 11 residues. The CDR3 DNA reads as TGTGCCTGGAGTGTTACCGGAGAGCAGTTCTTC. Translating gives CAWSVTGEQFF.

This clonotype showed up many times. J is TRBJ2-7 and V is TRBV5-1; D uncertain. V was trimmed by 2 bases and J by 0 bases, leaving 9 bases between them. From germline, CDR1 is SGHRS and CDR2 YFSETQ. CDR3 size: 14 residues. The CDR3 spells CASSFSTVSYEQYF. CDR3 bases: TGCGCCAGCAGCTTCTCGACGGTCTCCTACGAGCAGTACTTC.

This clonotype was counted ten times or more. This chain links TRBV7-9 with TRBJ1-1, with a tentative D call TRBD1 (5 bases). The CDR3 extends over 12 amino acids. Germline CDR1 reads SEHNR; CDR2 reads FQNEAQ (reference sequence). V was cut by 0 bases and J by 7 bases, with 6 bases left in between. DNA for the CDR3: TGTGCCAGCAGCTTAGCGGGGGATGAAGCTTTCTTT. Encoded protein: CASSLAGDEAFF. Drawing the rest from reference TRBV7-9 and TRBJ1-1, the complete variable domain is DTGVSQNPRHKITKRGQNVTFRCDPISEHNRLYWYRQTLGQGPEFLTYFQNEAQLEKSRLLSDRFSAERPKGSFSTLEIQRTEQGDSAMYLCASSLAGDEAFFGQGTRLTVV.

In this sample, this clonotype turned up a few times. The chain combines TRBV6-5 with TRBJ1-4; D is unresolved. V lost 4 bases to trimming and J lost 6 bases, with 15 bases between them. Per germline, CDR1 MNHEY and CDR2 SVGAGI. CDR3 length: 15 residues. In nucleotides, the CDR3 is TGTGCCAGCAGTTTCGAAGGAAGGTGGGATGAAAAACTGTTTTTT. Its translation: CASSFEGRWDEKLFF.

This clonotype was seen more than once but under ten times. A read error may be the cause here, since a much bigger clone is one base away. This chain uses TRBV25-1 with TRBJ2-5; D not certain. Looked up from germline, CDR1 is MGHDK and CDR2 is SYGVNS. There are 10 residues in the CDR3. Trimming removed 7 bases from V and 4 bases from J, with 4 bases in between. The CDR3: CASTGETQYF. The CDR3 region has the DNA TGTGCCAGCACGGGAGAGACCCAGTACTTC.

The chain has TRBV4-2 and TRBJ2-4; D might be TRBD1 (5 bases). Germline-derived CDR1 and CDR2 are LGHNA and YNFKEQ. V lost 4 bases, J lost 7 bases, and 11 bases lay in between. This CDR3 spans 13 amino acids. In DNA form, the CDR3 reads TGTGCCAGCAGCCCCCCGCCAGGGAACATTCAGTACTTC. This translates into CASSPPPGNIQYF.

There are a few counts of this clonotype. The DNA for the CDR3 is TGTGCCAGCAGCTTAGGGGACAGCTACGTTTCGGATGAGCAGTTCTTC. Its protein product is CASSLGDSYVSDEQFF. This sequence joins TRBV11-3 and TRBJ2-1, with 7 nucleotides matching TRBD1. V was clipped by 1 base and J by 8 bases; unmatched bases: 11. Germline CDR1 and CDR2: SGHNT and YENEEA. CDR3 length: 16 residues.

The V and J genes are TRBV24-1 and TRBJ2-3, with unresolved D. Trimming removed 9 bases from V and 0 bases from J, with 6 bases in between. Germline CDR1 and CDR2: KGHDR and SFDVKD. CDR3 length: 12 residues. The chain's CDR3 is CATSGSTDTQYF. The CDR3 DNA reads TGTGCCACCTCCGGTAGCACAGATACGCAGTATTTT.

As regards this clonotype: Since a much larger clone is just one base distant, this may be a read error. In DNA, the CDR3 is TGCAGTGCTCTGTCGACAGGGATAGAAAAACTGTTTTTT. Its translation is CSALSTGIEKLFF. This chain connects TRBV20-1 to TRBJ1-4; 7 bases are a match to TRBD1. V was pared by 5 bases and J by 8 bases, with 8 bases of the junction left unmatched. CDR3 length: 13 amino acids. Germline CDR1 and CDR2: DFQATT and SNEGSKA (reference sequence).

Written as DNA, the CDR3 is TGTGCCAGCAGTTTGTCGGGGGGCGAAAACATTCAGTACTTC. Its protein product is CASSLSGGENIQYF. The rearrangement joins TRBV12-3 or TRBV12-4 to TRBJ2-4; possible D gene TRBD2, 7 bases. The CDR3 length is 14 residues. V was pared by 3 bases and J by 5 bases, with 11 bases between.

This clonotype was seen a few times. CDR3 coding DNA: TGTGCCAGCAGTTGGGGTGGAAACACCATATATTTT. Protein product: CASSWGGNTIYF. J is TRBJ1-3 and V is TRBV6-6; no clear D. From germline, CDR1 is MNHNY and CDR2 SVGAGI (reference sequence). Between the trimmed V and J ends, which lost 4 bases and 3 bases, there was a span of 4 bases. The CDR3 covers 12 residues.

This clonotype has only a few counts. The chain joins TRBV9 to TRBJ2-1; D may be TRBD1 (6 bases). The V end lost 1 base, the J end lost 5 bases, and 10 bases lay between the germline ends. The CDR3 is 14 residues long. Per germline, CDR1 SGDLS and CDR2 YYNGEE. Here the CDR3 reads CASSVQGSDNEQFF. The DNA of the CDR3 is TGTGCCAGCAGCGTACAGGGGTCGGACAATGAGCAGTTCTTC.

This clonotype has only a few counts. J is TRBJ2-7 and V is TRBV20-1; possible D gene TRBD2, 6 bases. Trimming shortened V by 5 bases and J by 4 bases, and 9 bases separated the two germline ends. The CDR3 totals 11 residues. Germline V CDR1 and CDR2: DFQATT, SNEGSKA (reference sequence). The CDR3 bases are TGCAGTGCTCTACTAGCTTACGAGCAGTACTTC. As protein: CSALLAYEQYF.

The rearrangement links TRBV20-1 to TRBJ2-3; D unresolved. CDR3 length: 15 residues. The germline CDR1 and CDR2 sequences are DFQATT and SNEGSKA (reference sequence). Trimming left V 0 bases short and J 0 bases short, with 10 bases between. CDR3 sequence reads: CSARDPSASTDTQYF. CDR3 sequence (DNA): TGCAGTGCTAGAGATCCCTCAGCTAGCACAGATACGCAGTATTTT.

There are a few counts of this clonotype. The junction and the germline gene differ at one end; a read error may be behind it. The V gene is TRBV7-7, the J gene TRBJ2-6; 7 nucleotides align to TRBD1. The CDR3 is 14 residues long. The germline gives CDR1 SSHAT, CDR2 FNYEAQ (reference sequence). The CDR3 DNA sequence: TGTGCCAGCAGCCTGGGAACAGGGGTCAACGTCCTGACTTTC. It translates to CASSLGTGVNVLTF.

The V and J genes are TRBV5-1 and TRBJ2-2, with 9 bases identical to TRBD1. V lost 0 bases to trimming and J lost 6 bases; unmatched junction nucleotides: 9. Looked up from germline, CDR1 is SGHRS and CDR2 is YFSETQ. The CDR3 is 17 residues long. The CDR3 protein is CASSLDPGQGISGELFF. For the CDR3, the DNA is TGCGCCAGCAGCTTGGATCCCGGACAGGGGATCTCCGGGGAGCTGTTTTTT.

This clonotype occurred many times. The DNA for the CDR3 is TGCAGCGCAGCAGCACCCTACGAGCAGTACTTC. Its translation is CSAAAPYEQYF. This chain links TRBV29-1 with TRBJ2-7; D is ambiguous. The CDR3 is 11 amino acids. V was clipped by 7 bases and J by 2 bases, with 9 bases between them. The V gene's germline CDR1 is SQVTM and CDR2 ANQGSEA.